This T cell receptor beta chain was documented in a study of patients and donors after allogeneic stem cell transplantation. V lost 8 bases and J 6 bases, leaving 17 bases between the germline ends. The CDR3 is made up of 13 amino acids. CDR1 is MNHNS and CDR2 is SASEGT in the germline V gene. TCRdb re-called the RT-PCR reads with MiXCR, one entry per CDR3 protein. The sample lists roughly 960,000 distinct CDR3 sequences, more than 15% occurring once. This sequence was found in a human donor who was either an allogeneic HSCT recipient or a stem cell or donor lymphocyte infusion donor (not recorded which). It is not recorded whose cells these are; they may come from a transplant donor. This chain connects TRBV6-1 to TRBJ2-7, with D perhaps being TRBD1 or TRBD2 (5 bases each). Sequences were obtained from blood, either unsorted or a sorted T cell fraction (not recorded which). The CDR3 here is CASGRRDGGEQYF. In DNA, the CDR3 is TGTGCCAGCGGCCGCCGGGACGGTGGCGAGCAGTACTTC.